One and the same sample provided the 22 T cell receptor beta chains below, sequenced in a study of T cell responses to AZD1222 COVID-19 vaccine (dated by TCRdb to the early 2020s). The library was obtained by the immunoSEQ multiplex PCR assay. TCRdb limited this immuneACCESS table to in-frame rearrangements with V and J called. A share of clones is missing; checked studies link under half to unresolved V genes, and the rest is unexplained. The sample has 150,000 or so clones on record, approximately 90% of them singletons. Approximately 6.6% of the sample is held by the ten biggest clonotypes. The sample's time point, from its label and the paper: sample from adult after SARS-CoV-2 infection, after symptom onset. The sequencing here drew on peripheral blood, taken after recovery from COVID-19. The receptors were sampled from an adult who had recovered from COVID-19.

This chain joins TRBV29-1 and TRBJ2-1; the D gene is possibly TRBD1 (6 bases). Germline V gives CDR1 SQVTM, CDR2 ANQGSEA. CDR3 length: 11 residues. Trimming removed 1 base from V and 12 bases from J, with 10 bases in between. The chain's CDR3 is CSVEAGTWQFF. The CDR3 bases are TGCAGCGTTGAAGCCGGGACATGGCAGTTCTTC.

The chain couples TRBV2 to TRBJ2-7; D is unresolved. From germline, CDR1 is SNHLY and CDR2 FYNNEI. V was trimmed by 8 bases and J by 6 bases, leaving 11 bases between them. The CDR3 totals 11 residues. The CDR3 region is CASRSNGEQYF. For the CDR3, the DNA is TGTGCCAGCCGCTCGAATGGCGAGCAGTACTTC.

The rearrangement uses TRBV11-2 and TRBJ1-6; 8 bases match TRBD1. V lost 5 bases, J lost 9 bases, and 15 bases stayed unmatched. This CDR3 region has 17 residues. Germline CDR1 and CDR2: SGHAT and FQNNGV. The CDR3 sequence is CASSPRTGPFASSPLHF. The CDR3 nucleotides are TGTGCCAGCAGCCCGCGGACAGGGCCTTTCGCGAGTTCACCCCTCCACTTT.

CDR3 in amino acids: CASSPRPGGAGTDTQYF. In DNA form, the CDR3 reads TGTGCCAGCTCACCACGACCAGGGGGCGCGGGGACAGATACGCAGTATTTT. V is TRBV18 and J is TRBJ2-3, with TRBD1 identical over 8 bases. This CDR3 has 17 residues. Germline CDR1 reads KGHSH; CDR2 reads LQKENI. After removal of 1 base from V and 3 bases from J, the junction contained 9 bases not matched to a gene.

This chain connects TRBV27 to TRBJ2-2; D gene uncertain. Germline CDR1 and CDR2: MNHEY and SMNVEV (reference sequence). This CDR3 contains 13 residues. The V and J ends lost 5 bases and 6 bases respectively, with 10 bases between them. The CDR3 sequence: CASSLSYSGELFF. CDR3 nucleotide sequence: TGTGCCAGCAGTCTTAGTTATTCCGGGGAGCTGTTTTTT.

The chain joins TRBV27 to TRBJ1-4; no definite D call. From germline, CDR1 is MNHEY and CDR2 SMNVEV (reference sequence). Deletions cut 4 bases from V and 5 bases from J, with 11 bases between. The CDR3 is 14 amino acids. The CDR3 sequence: CASSSSGRNEKLFF. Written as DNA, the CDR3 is TGTGCCAGCAGTTCGTCGGGCAGGAATGAAAAACTGTTTTTT.

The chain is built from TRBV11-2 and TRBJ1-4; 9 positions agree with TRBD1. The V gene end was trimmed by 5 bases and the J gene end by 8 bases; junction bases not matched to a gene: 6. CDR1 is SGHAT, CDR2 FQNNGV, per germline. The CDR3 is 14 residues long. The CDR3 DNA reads TGTGCCAGCAGCCACGGACAGGGGTCCGAAAAACTGTTTTTT. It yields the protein CASSHGQGSEKLFF.

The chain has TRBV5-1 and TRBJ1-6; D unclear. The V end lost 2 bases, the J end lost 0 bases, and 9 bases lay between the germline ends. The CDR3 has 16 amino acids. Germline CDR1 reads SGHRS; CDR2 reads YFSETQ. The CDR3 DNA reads TGCGCCAGCAGCTTCGACGTAACCTCCTATAATTCACCCCTCCACTTT. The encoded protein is CASSFDVTSYNSPLHF. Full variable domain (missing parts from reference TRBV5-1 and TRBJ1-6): KAGVTQTPRYLIKTRGQQVTLSCSPISGHRSVSWYQQTPGQGLQFLFEYFSETQRNKGNFPGRFSGRQFSNSRSEMNVSTLELGDSALYLCASSFDVTSYNSPLHFGNGTRLTVT.

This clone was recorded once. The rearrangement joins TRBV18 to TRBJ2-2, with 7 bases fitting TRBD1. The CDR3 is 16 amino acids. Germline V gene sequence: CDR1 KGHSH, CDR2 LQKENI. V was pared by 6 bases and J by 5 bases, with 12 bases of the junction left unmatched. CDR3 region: CASSRGQDGRTGELFF. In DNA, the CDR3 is TGTGCCAGCTCCCGAGGACAGGATGGGAGAACCGGGGAGCTGTTTTTT. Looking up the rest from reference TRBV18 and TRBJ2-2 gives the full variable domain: NAGVMQNPRHLVRRRGQEARLRCSPMKGHSHVYWYRQLPEEGLKFMVYLQKENIIDESGMPKERFSAEFPKEGPSILRIQQVVRGDSAAYFCASSRGQDGRTGELFFGEGSRLTVL.

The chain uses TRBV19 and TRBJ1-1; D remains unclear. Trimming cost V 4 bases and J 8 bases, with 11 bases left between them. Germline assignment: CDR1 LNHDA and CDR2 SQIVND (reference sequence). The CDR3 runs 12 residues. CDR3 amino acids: CASSTITGEAFF. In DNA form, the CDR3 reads TGTGCCAGTAGTACGATCACGGGAGAAGCTTTCTTT.

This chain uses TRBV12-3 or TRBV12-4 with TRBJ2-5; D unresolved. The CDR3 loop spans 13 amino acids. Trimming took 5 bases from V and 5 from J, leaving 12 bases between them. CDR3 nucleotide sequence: TGTGCCAGCAGTCGGGCCGAAGACGAGACCCAGTACTTC. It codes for CASSRAEDETQYF.

CDR3: CASSYQGIYEQYF. The CDR3 DNA reads as TGTGCCAGCAGTTACCAGGGTATCTACGAGCAGTACTTC. The chain employs TRBV5-6 and TRBJ2-7; tentatively, D is TRBD1 (5 bases). The CDR3 consists of 13 residues. Germline V gene lookup returns CDR1 SGHDT and CDR2 YYEEEE. Between the trimmed V and J ends, which lost 5 bases and 3 bases, there was a span of 12 bases.

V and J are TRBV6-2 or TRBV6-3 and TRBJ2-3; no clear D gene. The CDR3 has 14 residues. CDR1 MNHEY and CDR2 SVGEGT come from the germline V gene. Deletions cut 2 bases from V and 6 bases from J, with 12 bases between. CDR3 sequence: CASSYLGERDTQYF. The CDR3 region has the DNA TGTGCCAGCAGTTACCTCGGAGAAAGGGATACGCAGTATTTT.

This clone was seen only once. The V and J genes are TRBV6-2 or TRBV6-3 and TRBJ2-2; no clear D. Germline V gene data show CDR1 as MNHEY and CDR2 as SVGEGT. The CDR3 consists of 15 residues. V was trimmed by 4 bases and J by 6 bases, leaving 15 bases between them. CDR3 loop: CASSFLGISAGELFF. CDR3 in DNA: TGTGCCAGCAGTTTTTTAGGGATTAGTGCCGGGGAGCTGTTTTTT.

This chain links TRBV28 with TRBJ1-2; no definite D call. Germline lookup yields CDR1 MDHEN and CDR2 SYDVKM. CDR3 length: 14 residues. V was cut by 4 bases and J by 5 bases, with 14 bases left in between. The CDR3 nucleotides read TGTGCCAGCAGTTCCACATTTACCCGATATGGCTACACCTTC. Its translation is CASSSTFTRYGYTF.

The CDR3: CASRRTGGLTNEKLFF. The CDR3 DNA reads as TGTGCCAGCAGGAGGACAGGGGGTTTAACTAATGAAAAACTGTTTTTT. The V and J genes are TRBV6-6 and TRBJ1-4; 10 nucleotides match TRBD1. Germline CDR1 and CDR2: MNHNY and SVGAGI (reference sequence). The CDR3 consists of 16 residues. The ends lost 6 bases at V and 1 base at J; junction bases unmatched: 5.

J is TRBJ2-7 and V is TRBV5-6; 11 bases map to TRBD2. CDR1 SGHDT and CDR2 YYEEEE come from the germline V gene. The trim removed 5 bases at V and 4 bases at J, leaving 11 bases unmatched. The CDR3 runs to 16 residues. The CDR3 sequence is CASSSLTSGNVYEQYF. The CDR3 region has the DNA TGTGCCAGCAGTTCCTTGACTAGCGGGAACGTGTACGAGCAGTACTTC.

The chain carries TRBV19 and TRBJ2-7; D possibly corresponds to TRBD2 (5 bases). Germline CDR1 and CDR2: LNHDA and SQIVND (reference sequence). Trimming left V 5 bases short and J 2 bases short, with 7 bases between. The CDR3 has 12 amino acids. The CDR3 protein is CASSPGTYEQYF. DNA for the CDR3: TGTGCCAGTAGTCCGGGAACCTACGAGCAGTACTTC.

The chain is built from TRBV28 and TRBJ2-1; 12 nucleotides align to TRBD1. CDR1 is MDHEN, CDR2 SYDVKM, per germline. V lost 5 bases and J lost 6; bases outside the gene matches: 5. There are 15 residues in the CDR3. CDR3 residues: CASSAPGQGANEQFF. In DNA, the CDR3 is TGTGCCAGCAGTGCTCCGGGACAGGGGGCCAATGAGCAGTTCTTC.

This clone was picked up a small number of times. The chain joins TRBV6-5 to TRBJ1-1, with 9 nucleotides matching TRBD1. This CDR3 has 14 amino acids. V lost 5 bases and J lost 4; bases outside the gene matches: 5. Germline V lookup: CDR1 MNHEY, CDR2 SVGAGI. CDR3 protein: CASSRQGGGTEAFF. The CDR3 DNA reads TGTGCCAGCAGTCGACAGGGGGGAGGCACTGAAGCTTTCTTT.

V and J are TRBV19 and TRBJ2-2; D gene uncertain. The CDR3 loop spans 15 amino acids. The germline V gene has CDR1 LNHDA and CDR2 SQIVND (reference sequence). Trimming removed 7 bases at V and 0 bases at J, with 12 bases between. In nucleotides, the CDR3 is TGTGCCAGTAACCCGACGGTACCGAACACCGGGGAGCTGTTTTTT. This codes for CASNPTVPNTGELFF. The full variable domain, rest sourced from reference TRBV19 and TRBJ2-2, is DGGITQSPKYLFRKEGQNVTLSCEQNLNHDAMYWYRQDPGQGLRLIYYSQIVNDFQKGDIAEGYSVSREKKESFPLTVTSAQKNPTAFYLCASNPTVPNTGELFFGEGSRLTVL.

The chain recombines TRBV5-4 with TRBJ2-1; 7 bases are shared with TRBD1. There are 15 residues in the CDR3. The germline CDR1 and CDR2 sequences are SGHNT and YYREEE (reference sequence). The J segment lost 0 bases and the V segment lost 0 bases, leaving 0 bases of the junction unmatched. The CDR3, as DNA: TGTGCCAGCAGCTTGGGACAGGGCTCCTACAATGAGCAGTTCTTC. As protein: CASSLGQGSYNEQFF.